Below, one T cell receptor beta chain is given with its context. RNA transcripts provided the source from which TCR beta CDR3 regions were amplified. In the first-round RT-PCR of the TCR CDR3, the HTBI primer set was used. Each CDR3 protein gets one entry after TCRdb re-called the multiplex PCR reads with MiXCR. Among roughly 550,000 distinct CDR3 sequences listed, 15% to 20% were seen once. The sample belongs to a study of T cells in Graves' hyperthyroidism and ophthalmopathy. Study-level background: Peripheral blood was acquired at first diagnosis, ahead of any therapy whatsoever.

The CDR3 is 14 residues long. V lost 6 bases, J lost 4 bases, and 15 bases lay in between. Per the germline V gene, CDR1 is SGHTA and CDR2 is FQGNSA. From around 11 ml of fresh peripheral blood, PBMCs were isolated. This TCR derives from a woman younger than 45 with Graves' ophthalmopathy. V usage is TRBV7-2 and J usage is TRBJ1-1; no reliable D call. The specimen was blood. CDR3 in amino acids: CASSIMKYSTEAFF. In DNA, the CDR3 is TGTGCCAGCAGTATTATGAAATATAGCACTGAAGCTTTCTTT.